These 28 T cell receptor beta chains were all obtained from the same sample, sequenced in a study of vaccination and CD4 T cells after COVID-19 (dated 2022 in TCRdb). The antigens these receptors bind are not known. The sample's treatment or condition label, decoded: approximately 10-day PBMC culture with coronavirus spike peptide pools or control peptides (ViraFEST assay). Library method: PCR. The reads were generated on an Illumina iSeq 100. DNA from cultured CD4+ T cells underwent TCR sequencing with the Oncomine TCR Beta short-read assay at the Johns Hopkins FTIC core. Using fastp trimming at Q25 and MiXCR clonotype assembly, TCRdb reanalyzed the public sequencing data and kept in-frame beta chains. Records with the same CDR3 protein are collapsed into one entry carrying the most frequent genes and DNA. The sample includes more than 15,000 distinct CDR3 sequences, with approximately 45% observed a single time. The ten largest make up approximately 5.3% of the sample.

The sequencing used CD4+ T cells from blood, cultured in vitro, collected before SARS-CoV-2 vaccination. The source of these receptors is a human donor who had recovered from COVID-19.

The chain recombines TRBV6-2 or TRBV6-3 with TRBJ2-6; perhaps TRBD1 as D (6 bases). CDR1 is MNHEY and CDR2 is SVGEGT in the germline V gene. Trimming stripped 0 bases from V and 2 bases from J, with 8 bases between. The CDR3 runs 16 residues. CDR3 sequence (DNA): TGTGCCAGCAGTTACTCAGCAGGGGCTGGGGCCAACGTCCTGACTTTC. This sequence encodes CASSYSAGAGANVLTF.

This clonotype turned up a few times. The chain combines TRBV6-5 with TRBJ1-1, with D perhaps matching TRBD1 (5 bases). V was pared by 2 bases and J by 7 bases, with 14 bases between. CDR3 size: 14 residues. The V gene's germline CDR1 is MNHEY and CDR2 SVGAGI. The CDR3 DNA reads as TGTGCCAGCAGTTACCAGAGAAGCACAGGTGAAGCTTTCTTT. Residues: CASSYQRSTGEAFF.

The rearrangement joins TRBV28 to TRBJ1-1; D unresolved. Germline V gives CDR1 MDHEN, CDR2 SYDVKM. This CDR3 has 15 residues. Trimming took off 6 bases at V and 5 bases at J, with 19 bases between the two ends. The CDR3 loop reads CASSYPLGRATEAFF. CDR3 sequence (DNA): TGTGCCAGCAGCTATCCCCTGGGCAGAGCGACTGAAGCTTTCTTT.

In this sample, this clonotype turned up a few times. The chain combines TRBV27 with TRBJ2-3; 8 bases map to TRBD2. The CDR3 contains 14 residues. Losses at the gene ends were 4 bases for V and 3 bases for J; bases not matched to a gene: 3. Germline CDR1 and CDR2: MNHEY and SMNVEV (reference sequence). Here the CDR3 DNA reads TGTGCCAGCAGTTCCGCGGGGGGAACAGATACGCAGTATTTT. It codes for CASSSAGGTDTQYF.

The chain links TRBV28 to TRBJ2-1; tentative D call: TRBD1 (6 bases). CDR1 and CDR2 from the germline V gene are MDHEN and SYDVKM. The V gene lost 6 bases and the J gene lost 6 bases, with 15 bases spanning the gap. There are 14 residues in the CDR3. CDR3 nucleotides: TGTGCCAGCAGGGGGGCAGGGCCACTCAATGAGCAGTTCTTC. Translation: CASRGAGPLNEQFF.

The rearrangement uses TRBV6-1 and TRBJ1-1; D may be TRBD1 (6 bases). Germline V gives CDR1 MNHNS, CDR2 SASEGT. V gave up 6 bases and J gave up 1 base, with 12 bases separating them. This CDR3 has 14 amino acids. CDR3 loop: CASRRTDKNTEAFF. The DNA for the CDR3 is TGTGCCAGCAGGCGGACAGACAAGAACACTGAAGCTTTCTTT.

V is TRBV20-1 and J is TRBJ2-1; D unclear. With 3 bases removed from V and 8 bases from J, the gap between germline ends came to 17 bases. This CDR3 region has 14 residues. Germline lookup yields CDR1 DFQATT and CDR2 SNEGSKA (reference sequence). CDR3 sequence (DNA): TGCAGTGCTAGCCGCCTGGGATTTTGGTATGAGCAGTTCTTC. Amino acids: CSASRLGFWYEQFF.

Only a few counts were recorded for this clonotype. This CDR3 is CASSRTSGGSYEQYF. In DNA form, the CDR3 reads TGTGCCAGCAGCCGGACTAGCGGGGGCTCCTACGAGCAGTACTTC. This sequence joins TRBV6-2 or TRBV6-3 and TRBJ2-7; 13 positions match TRBD2. CDR1 and CDR2 from the germline V gene are MNHEY and SVGEGT. The V and J ends lost 6 bases and 0 bases, in that order; junction bases with no gene match: 2. The CDR3 covers 15 residues.

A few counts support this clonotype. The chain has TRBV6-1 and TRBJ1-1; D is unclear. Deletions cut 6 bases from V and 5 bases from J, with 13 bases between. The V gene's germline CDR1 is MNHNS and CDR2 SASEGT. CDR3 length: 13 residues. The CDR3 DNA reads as TGTGCCAGCAGCTTGGAGGGCGGAACTGAAGCTTTCTTT. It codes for CASSLEGGTEAFF.

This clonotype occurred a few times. The CDR3 spells CASRTPGEGVSNQPQHF. The DNA for the CDR3 is TGTGCCAGCAGGACCCCCGGGGAAGGGGTTTCCAATCAGCCCCAGCATTTT. The genes are TRBV6-2 or TRBV6-3 and TRBJ1-5, with D maybe TRBD1 (5 bases). CDR3 length: 17 residues. Germline V gene sequence: CDR1 MNHEY, CDR2 SVGEGT. Trimming pared 6 bases from V and 3 bases from J, leaving 21 bases between.

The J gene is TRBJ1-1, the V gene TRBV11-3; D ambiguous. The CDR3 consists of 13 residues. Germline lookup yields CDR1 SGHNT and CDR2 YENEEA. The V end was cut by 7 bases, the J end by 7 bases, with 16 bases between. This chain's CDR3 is CASKSPRSFEAFF. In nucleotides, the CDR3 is TGTGCCAGCAAATCCCCCAGATCGTTTGAAGCTTTCTTT.

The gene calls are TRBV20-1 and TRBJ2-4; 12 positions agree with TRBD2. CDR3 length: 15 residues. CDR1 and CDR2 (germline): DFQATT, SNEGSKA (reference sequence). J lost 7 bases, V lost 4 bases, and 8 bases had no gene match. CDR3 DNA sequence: TGCAGTGCTAAACTAGCGGGAGGCCGGGGGAACATTCAGTACTTC. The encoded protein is CSAKLAGGRGNIQYF.

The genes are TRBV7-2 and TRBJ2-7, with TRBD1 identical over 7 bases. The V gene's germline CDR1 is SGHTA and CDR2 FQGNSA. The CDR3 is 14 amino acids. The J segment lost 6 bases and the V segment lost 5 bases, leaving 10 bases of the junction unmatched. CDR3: CASSLGTVGSEQYF. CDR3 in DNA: TGTGCCAGCAGCCTAGGGACAGTCGGGTCCGAGCAGTACTTC.

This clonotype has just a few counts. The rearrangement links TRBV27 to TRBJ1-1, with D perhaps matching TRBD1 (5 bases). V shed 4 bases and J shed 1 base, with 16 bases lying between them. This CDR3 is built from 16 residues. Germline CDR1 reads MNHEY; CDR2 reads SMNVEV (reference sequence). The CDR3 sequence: CASSSGGTVRNTEAFF. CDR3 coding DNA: TGTGCCAGCAGTTCCGGCGGGACGGTCCGGAACACTGAAGCTTTCTTT.

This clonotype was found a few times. CDR3 DNA sequence: TGTGCCAGCAGTTACCGGGGGGCCGGCTACACCTTC. Its protein is CASSYRGAGYTF. The rearrangement joins TRBV6-5 to TRBJ1-2, with D possibly being TRBD1 (6 bases). Germline-derived CDR1 and CDR2 are MNHEY and SVGAGI. Deletions cut 2 bases from V and 8 bases from J, with 9 bases between. The CDR3 has 12 residues.

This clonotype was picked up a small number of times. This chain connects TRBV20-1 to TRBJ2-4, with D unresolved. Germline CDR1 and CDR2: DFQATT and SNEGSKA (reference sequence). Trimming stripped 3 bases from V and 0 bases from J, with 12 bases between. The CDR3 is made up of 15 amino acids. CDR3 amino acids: CSASVVELAKNIQYF. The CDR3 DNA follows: TGCAGTGCTAGTGTGGTGGAACTAGCCAAAAACATTCAGTACTTC.

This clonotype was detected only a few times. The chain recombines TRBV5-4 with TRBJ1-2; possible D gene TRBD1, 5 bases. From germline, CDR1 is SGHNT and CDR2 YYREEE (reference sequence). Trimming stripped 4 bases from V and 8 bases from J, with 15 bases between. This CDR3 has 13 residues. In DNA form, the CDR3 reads TGTGCCAGCAGCCCGGGGGTCGGAGGGGGCTACACCTTC. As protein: CASSPGVGGGYTF.

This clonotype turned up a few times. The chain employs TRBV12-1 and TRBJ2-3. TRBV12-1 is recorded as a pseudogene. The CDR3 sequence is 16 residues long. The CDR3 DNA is TGTGCCAGCAGCTTTGGGAAGGATGGAGGCACAGATACGCAGTATTTT. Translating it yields CASSFGKDGGTDTQYF.

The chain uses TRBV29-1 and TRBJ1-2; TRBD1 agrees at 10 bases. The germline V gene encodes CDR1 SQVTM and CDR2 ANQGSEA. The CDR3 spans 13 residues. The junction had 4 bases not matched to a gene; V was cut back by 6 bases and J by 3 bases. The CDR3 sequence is CSVGDRGYYGYTF. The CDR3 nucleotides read TGCAGCGTCGGGGACAGGGGATACTATGGCTACACCTTC.

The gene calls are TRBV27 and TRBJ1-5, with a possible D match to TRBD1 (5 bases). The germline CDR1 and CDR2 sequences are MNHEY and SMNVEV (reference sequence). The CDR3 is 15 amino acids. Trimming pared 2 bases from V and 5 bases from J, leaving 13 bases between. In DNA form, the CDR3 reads TGTGCCAGCAGTTTAATGTCCGGGGGGGATCAGCCCCAGCATTTT. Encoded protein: CASSLMSGGDQPQHF.

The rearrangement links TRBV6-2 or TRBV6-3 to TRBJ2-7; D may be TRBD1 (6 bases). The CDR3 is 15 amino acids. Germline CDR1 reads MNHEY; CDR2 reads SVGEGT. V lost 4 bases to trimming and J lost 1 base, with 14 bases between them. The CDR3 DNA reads TGTGCCAGCAGTTTCACACGGGACACATCCTACGAGCAGTACTTC. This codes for CASSFTRDTSYEQYF.

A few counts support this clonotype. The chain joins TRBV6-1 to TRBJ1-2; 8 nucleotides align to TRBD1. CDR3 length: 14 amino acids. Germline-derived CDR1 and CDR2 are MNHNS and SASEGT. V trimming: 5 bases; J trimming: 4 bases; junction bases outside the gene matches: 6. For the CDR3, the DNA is TGTGCCAGCAGTCCATCGGGACAGGCCTATGGCTACACCTTC. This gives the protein CASSPSGQAYGYTF.

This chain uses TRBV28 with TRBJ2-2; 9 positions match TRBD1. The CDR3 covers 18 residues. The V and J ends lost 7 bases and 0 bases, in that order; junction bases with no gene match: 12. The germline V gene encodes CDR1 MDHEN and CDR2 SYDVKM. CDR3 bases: TGTGCCAGCAACTACAACAGGGGGCCGACAGCGAACACCGGGGAGCTGTTTTTT. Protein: CASNYNRGPTANTGELFF.

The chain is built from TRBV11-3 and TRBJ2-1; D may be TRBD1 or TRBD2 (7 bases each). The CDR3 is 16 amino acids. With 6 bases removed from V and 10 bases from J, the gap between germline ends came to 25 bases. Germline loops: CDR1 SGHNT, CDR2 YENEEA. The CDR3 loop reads CASRYSGGGIKGEQFF. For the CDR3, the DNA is TGTGCCAGCAGATACTCAGGGGGGGGTATAAAGGGAGAGCAGTTCTTC.

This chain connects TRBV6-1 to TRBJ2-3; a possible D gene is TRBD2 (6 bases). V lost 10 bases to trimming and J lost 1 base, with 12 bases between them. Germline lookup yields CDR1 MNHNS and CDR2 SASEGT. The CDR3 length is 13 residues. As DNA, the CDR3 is TGTGCCACGGGGGTACTAGGCACAGATACGCAGTATTTT. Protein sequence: CATGVLGTDTQYF.

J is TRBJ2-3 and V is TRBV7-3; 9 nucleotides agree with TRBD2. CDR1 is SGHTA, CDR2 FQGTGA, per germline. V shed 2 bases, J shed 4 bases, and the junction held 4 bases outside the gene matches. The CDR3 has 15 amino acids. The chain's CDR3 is CASSLVAGEADTQYF. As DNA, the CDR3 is TGTGCCAGCAGCTTAGTAGCGGGAGAGGCAGATACGCAGTATTTT.

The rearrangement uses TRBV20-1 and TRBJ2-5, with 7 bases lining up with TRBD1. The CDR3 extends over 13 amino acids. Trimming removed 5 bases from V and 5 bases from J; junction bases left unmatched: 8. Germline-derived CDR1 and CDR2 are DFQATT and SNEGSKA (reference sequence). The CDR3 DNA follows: TGCAGTGCTGCCCCAGGGGGACGGGAGACCCAGTACTTC. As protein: CSAAPGGRETQYF.

CDR3 protein: CASSGQGRTEAFF. CDR3 nucleotide sequence: TGTGCCAGCAGTGGACAGGGTCGGACTGAAGCTTTCTTT. The chain links TRBV6-1 to TRBJ1-1; 7 bases are a match to TRBD1. CDR3 length equals 13 residues. V was clipped by 4 bases and J by 5 bases; unmatched bases: 4. Germline V gene lookup returns CDR1 MNHNS and CDR2 SASEGT.